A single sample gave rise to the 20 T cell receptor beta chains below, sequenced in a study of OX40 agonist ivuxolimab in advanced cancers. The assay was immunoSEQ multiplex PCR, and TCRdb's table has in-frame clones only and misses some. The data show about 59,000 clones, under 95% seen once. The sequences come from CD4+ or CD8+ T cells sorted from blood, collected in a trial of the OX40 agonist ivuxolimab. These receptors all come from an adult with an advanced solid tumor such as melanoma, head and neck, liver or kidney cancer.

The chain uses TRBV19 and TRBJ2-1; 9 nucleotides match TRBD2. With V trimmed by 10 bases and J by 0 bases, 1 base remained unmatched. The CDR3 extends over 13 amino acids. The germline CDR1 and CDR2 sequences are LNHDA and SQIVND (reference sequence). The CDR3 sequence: CATSGNSYNEQFF. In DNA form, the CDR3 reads TGTGCCACTAGCGGGAACTCCTACAATGAGCAGTTCTTC.

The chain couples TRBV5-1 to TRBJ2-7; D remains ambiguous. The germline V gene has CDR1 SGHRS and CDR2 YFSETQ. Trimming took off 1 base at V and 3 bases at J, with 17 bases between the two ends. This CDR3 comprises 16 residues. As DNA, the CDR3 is TGCGCCAGCAGCTTGCCGAAGACGACCCCTGGCTACGAGCAGTACTTC. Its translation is CASSLPKTTPGYEQYF. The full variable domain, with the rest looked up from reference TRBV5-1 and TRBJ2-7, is KAGVTQTPRYLIKTRGQQVTLSCSPISGHRSVSWYQQTPGQGLQFLFEYFSETQRNKGNFPGRFSGRQFSNSRSEMNVSTLELGDSALYLCASSLPKTTPGYEQYFGPGTRLTVT.

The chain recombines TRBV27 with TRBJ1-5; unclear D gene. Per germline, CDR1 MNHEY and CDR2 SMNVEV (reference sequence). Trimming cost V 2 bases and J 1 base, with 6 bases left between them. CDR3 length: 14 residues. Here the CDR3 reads CASSLLGSNQPQHF. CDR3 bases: TGTGCCAGCAGTTTACTAGGGAGCAATCAGCCCCAGCATTTT.

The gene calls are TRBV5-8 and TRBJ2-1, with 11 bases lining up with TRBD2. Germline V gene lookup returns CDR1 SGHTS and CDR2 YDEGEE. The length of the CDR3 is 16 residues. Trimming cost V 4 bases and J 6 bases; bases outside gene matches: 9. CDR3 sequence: CASSRNSGRAPNEQFF. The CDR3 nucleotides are TGTGCCAGCAGCCGAAATAGCGGGAGGGCCCCCAATGAGCAGTTCTTC.

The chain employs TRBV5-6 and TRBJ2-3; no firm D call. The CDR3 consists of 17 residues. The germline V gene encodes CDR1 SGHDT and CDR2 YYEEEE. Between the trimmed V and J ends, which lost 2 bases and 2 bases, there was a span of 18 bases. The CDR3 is CASSFDLNRLATDTQYF. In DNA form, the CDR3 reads TGTGCCAGCAGCTTTGATCTGAATCGGCTGGCCACAGATACGCAGTATTTT.

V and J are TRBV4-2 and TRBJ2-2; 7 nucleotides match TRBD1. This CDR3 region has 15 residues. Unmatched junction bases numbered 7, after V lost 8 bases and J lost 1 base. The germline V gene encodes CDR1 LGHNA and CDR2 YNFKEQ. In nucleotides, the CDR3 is TGTGCCAGCGGGAGAGGGACAGAGAACACCGGGGAGCTGTTTTTT. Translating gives CASGRGTENTGELFF.

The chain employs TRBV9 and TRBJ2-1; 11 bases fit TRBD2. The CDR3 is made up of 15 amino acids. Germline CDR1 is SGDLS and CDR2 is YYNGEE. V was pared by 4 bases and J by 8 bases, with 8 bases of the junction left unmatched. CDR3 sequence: CASSPTSGTPHEQFF. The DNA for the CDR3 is TGTGCCAGCAGCCCGACTAGCGGGACCCCCCATGAGCAGTTCTTC.

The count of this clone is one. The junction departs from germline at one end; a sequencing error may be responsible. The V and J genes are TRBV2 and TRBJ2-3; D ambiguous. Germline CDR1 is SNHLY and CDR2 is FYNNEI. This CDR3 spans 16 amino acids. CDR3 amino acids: CASSEEGPPSRDTQYF. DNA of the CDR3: TGTGCCAGCAGTGAGGAAGGGCCTCCCAGCAGAGATACGCAGTATTTT.

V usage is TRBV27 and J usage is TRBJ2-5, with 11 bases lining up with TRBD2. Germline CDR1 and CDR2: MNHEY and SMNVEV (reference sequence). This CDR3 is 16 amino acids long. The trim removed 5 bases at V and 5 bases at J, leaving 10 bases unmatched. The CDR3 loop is CASSTWTSGLEETQYF. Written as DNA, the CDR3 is TGTGCCAGCAGTACCTGGACTAGCGGGCTAGAGGAGACCCAGTACTTC.

The CDR3 DNA reads TGCGCCAGCAGCCCAGGACAGGGAATCGGGGCCAGCCGAAGCTATGGCTACACCTTC. Translation: CASSPGQGIGASRSYGYTF. This chain links TRBV5-1 with TRBJ1-2; 8 nucleotides line up with TRBD1. This CDR3 is 19 amino acids long. Germline CDR1 is SGHRS and CDR2 is YFSETQ. V lost 4 bases and J lost 4; bases outside the gene matches: 21.

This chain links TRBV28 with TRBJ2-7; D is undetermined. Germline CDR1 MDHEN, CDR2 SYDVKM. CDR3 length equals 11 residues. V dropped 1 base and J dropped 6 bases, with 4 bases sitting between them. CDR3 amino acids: CASSLLGEQYF. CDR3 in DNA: TGTGCCAGCAGTTTATTAGGCGAGCAGTACTTC. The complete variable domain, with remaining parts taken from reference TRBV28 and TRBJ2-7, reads DVKVTQSSRYLVKRTGEKVFLECVQDMDHENMFWYRQDPGLGLRLIYFSYDVKMKEKGDIPEGYSVSREKKERFSLILESASTNQTSMYLCASSLLGEQYFGPGTRLTVT.

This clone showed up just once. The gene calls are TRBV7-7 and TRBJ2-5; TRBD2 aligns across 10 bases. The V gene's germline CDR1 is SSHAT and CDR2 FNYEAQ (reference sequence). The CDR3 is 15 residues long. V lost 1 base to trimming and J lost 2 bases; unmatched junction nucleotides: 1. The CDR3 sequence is CASSLVAGGQETQYF. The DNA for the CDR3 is TGTGCCAGCAGCTTAGTAGCGGGAGGACAAGAGACCCAGTACTTC.

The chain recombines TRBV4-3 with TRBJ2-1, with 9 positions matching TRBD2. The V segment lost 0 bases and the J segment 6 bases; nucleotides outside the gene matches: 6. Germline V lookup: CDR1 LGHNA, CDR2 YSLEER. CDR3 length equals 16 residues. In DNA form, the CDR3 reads TGCGCCAGCAGCCAAGATAATAGCGGGAGAATCAATGAGCAGTTCTTC. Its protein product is CASSQDNSGRINEQFF.

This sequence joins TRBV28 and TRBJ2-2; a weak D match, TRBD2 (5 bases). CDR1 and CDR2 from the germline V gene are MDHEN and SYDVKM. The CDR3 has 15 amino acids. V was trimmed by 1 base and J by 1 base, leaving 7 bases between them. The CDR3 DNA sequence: TGTGCCAGCAGTTTATTAGCGCAGAACACCGGGGAGCTGTTTTTT. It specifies CASSLLAQNTGELFF.

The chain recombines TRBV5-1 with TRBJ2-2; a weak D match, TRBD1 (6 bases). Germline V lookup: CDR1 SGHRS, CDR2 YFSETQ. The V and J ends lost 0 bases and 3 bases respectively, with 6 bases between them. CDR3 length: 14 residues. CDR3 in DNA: TGCGCCAGCAGCTTGGGGACAGACACCGGGGAGCTGTTTTTT. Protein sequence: CASSLGTDTGELFF.

The CDR3 nucleotides are TGTGCCAGCAGCTTATCCGGGTTAGCGCGGGCGATACAAGAGACCCAGTACTTC. Translated, it gives CASSLSGLARAIQETQYF. The rearrangement links TRBV7-2 to TRBJ2-5; tentative D call: TRBD2 (5 bases). The germline gives CDR1 SGHTA, CDR2 FQGNSA. Deletions cut 2 bases from V and 2 bases from J, with 21 bases between. This CDR3 spans 18 amino acids.

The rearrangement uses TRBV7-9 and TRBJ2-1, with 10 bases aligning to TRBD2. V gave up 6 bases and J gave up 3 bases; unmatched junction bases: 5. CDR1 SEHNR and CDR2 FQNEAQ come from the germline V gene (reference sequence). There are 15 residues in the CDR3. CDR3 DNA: TGTGCCAGCAGATCTGGACTAGCGGTCTACAATGAGCAGTTCTTC. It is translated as CASRSGLAVYNEQFF.

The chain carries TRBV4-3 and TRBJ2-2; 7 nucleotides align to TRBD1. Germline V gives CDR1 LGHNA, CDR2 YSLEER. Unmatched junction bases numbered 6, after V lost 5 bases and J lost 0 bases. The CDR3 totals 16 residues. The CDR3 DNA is TGCGCCAGCAGCGAGGGAACAGGGGCGAACACCGGGGAGCTGTTTTTT. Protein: CASSEGTGANTGELFF.

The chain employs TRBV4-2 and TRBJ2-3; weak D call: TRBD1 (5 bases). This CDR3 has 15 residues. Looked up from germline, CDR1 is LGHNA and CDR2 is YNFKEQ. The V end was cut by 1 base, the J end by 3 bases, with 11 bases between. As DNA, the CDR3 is TGTGCCAGCAGCCAAGTGGGGCTAGAGACAGATACGCAGTATTTT. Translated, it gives CASSQVGLETDTQYF.

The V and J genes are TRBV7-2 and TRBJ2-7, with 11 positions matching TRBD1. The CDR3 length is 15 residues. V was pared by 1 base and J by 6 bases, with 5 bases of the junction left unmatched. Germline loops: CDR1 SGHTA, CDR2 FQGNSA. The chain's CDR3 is CASSLVGGQGAEQYF. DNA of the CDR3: TGTGCCAGCAGCTTAGTGGGTGGACAGGGGGCCGAGCAGTACTTC.